This is a list of T cell receptor beta chains from one sample in a study of shared clonotypes between healthy human individuals. Some clones are missing from TCRdb's copy, which holds only in-frame ones; the method was immunoSEQ multiplex PCR. This table holds about 530,000 clones, about 80% found once. The sequenced material came from PBMCs. The source of these receptors is a woman in her forties in good health. Some clones in this sample may be carry-over from other donors' samples. Both conserved end residues are part of each CDR3. D genes are given only for firm matches. Some rows mark clone size as missing; the rest say once, few, many or name a class of expanded clone.

j_call clone_size d_call v_call cdr3_nt cdr3_aa
TRBJ1-5 NA NA TRBV28 TGTGCCAGCAGTCGAAGTCTGTATCAGCCCCAGCATTTT CASSRSLYQPQHF
TRBJ2-5 NA NA TRBV5-4 TGTGCCAGCAGCAGCCGGGACAACCAAGAGACCCAGTACTTC CASSSRDNQETQYF
TRBJ2-5 NA NA TRBV16 TGTGCCAGCAGCCGGCACCAAGAGACCCAGTACTTC CASSRHQETQYF
TRBJ2-3 NA TRBD2 TRBV7-3 TGTGCCAGCAGCTTAAATCCGGGAGGGACAGATACGCAGTATTTT CASSLNPGGTDTQYF
TRBJ1-5 few TRBD1 TRBV7-2 TGTGCCAGCAGCTTGAGCGGGGGGACAGGGTCATATAGCAATCAGCCCCAGCATTTT CASSLSGGTGSYSNQPQHF
TRBJ2-7 once TRBD1 TRBV5-1 TGCGCCAGCAGCCCACAGGGGGCGGGTGAGCAGTACTTT CASSPQGAGEQYF
TRBJ1-4 NA NA TRBV28 TGTGCCAGCAGCCGGGACATCGATGAAAAACTGTTTTTT CASSRDIDEKLFF
TRBJ2-7 NA NA TRBV21-1 TGTGCCAGCAGCAGCGTAAAGCGGGGGGGACAGGTCCCCTACGAGCAGTACTTC CASSSVKRGGQVPYEQYF
TRBJ2-7 NA NA TRBV30 TGTGCCTGGGCCCCACCCGGGAGTCAAGCAAACTACGAGCAGTACTTC CAWAPPGSQANYEQYF
TRBJ1-1 NA NA TRBV10-3 TGTGCCATCAGTGAGTCTGGGGGGATTCCTGAAGCTTTCTTT CAISESGGIPEAFF
TRBJ2-3 once NA TRBV18 TGTGCCAGCTCACCGCGGCACGACACGGATACGCAGTATTTT CASSPRHDTDTQYF
TRBJ1-5 NA TRBD1 TRBV6-6 TGTGCCAGCACCTTGGACAGGGGGGATCAGCCCCAGCATTTT CASTLDRGDQPQHF
TRBJ2-3 NA NA TRBV15 TGTGCCACCAGCAGAGGGACAGTGGGGTACACAGATACGCAGTATTTT CATSRGTVGYTDTQYF
TRBJ2-7 many NA TRBV28 TGTGCCAGCAGTTTCGGAGAGTACGAGCAGTACTTC CASSFGEYEQYF
TRBJ2-1 NA TRBD2 TRBV7-9 TGTGCCGTAGGGGCCGGGACTAGCGTATACAATGAGCAGTTCTTC CAVGAGTSVYNEQFF
TRBJ2-3 NA TRBD2 TRBV15 TGTGCCACCAGCAGAGATGGCCTAGCGGGGCAAGATACGCAGTATTTT CATSRDGLAGQDTQYF
TRBJ2-3 once NA TRBV6-5 TGTGCCAGCAGGATCTTAATGAGCACAGATACGCAGTATTTT CASRILMSTDTQYF
TRBJ2-7 few TRBD1 TRBV28 TGTGCCAGCAGTTTACTGGGACAGGGGCGAAGGAACGAGCAGTACTTC CASSLLGQGRRNEQYF
TRBJ2-7 NA TRBD2 TRBV6-5 TGTGCCAGCAGCCGACTAGCGGGACCCTACGAGCAGTACTTC CASSRLAGPYEQYF
TRBJ1-3 NA TRBD1 TRBV4-1 TGCGCCAGCAGCTCCCGGGACAGACTCTCTGGAAACACCATATATTTT CASSSRDRLSGNTIYF
TRBJ2-1 once TRBD2 TRBV28 TGTGCCAGCAGTTTATCGGGGGAGGGCCCGTACAATGAGCAGTTCTTC CASSLSGEGPYNEQFF
TRBJ2-5 NA TRBD1 TRBV30 TGTGCCTGGAGTTCCGGGACAGGGGGCGCTGGGGAGACCCAGTACTTC CAWSSGTGGAGETQYF
TRBJ1-1 NA NA TRBV18 TGTGCCAGCTCACCTAGTCAGCTCATGAACACTGAAGCTTTCTTT CASSPSQLMNTEAFF
TRBJ1-2 once TRBD1 TRBV19 TGTGCCAGTAGCCGTCCGCCGGGACAGGGAGCCAAGGACTATGGCTACACCTTC CASSRPPGQGAKDYGYTF
TRBJ1-1 NA NA TRBV29-1 TGCAGCGTTGAAGATCCTACGACAGCTCTCGGCGGGACTGAAGCTTTCTTT CSVEDPTTALGGTEAFF
TRBJ2-5 NA NA TRBV29-1 TGCAGCGTTAACGGGGGATCCGGGACGAGGGAGACCCAGTACTTC CSVNGGSGTRETQYF
TRBJ1-1 NA NA TRBV18 TGTGCCAGCTCACTCGAGGACGGAGACACTGAAGCTTTCTTT CASSLEDGDTEAFF
TRBJ2-3 NA NA TRBV5-1 TGCGCCAGCAGCTTGGTAGCAGGGTTCGCAGATACGCAGTATTTT CASSLVAGFADTQYF
TRBJ2-7 once NA TRBV19 TGTGCCAGTAAATCCAGGGGAAGCTACGAGCAGTACTTC CASKSRGSYEQYF